The source of this TCR beta chain is a study of shared clonotypes between healthy human individuals. Whole-study results and caveats: It was the non-shared clonotypes that had lower generation probabilities than clonotypes shared by all four donors.

A note on this clone: The antigen remains undetermined.

Investigators spread the genomic DNA of each subset evenly over several immunoSEQ plates. Data came from immunoSEQ multiplex PCR; TCRdb stores just in-frame clones and leaves some out. Among millions of clones listed, roughly 93% were seen once. Material for sequencing was naive CD4+ T cells from PBMCs. Documented subset: CD45RA+ positively selected. The origin of this receptor is a man between 18 and 35 years old in good health. Some clones in this sample may be carry-over from other donors' samples.

The CDR3 DNA is TGTGCCAGCTCCGGGACAGGGTTCGCGGAGACCCAGTACTTC. This translates into CASSGTGFAETQYF. The genes are TRBV5-4 and TRBJ2-5; 9 bases map to TRBD1. J gave up 5 bases and V 7 bases, and 9 bases lay outside the gene matches. The germline V gene encodes CDR1 SGHNT and CDR2 YYREEE (reference sequence). The CDR3 covers 14 residues.